This TCR beta chain was observed in a study of T cell clones after liver transplantation. Per germline, CDR1 MDHEN and CDR2 SYDVKM. Trimming left V 3 bases short and J 7 bases short, with 13 bases between. The length of the CDR3 is 15 residues. TCRdb's copy holds only in-frame clones and misses some; the assay was immunoSEQ multiplex PCR. This sample has 8,000 to 10,000 clones, with approximately 68% found just once. Sequenced here: CD8+ T cells from blood, sampled at the approximately 16-month timepoint. J is TRBJ1-6 and V is TRBV28; maybe TRBD1 (6 bases). This receptor was identified in a human patient who received a liver transplant. Some T cells may trace back to the graft donor. The CDR3 reads CASSFIRGRNSPLHF. The CDR3 bases are TGTGCCAGCAGTTTCATCCGGGGGCGAAATTCACCCCTCCACTTT.